The 28 T cell receptor beta chains reported below all come from one sample, sequenced in a study of cytotoxic CD8 clonotypes in ibrutinib-treated CLL (dated by TCRdb to the early 2020s). Library generation was performed with the immunoSEQ multiplex PCR assay. The clones in this table, taken by TCRdb from immuneACCESS, are in-frame only. Not every clone is retained; where verified, under half of the shortfall comes from an unresolved V gene, and the cause of the rest is unknown. Here the sample has approximately 210,000 clones; over 60% occur a single time. Around an eighth of the sample rests with the top ten. Read against the paper, the sample's time point label means: roughly 23 months on ibrutinib. Source: PBMCs, taken after 24 months of ibrutinib treatment. Source of these receptors: a human donor with chronic lymphocytic leukemia.

The chain recombines TRBV28 with TRBJ1-5; D gene uncertain. Trimming removed 5 bases from V and 3 bases from J, with 14 bases in between. Germline-derived CDR1 and CDR2 are MDHEN and SYDVKM. The CDR3 sequence is 15 residues long. Here the CDR3 reads CASSLGNQANQPQHF. CDR3 nucleotides: TGTGCCAGCAGTCTCGGAAATCAGGCCAATCAGCCCCAGCATTTT.

This chain links TRBV5-1 with TRBJ2-1; 8 nucleotides match TRBD2. Germline V gives CDR1 SGHRS, CDR2 YFSETQ. The CDR3 length is 16 residues. Trimming took 2 bases from V and 5 from J; bases not matched to a gene: 9. The CDR3 DNA sequence: TGCGCCAGCAGCTTTCGAGCGGGAGAAGGGGACAATGAGCAGTTCTTC. Its protein is CASSFRAGEGDNEQFF.

This clone was picked up one time. V usage is TRBV2 and J usage is TRBJ2-7, with TRBD2 as a possible D gene (6 bases). V shed 3 bases and J shed 2 bases, with 11 bases lying between them. Germline CDR1 is SNHLY and CDR2 is FYNNEI. The CDR3 loop spans 14 amino acids. This CDR3 reads CASSDRRATYEQYF. The CDR3 DNA is TGTGCCAGCAGTGATCGGAGGGCCACCTACGAGCAGTACTTC.

The sample holds one count of this clone. The rearrangement joins TRBV13 to TRBJ2-2, with 7 bases identical to TRBD2. V dropped 5 bases and J dropped 1; count of bases not matched to a gene: 1. This CDR3 contains 14 residues. Germline V gives CDR1 PRHDT, CDR2 FYEKMQ (reference sequence). The CDR3 region is CASSGRGNTGELFF. The CDR3, as DNA: TGTGCCAGCAGCGGGAGGGGGAACACCGGGGAGCTGTTTTTT.

The V and J genes are TRBV18 and TRBJ2-7; D remains unclear. The CDR3 contains 12 residues. The V gene's germline CDR1 is KGHSH and CDR2 LQKENI. Trimming cost V 3 bases and J 3 bases, with 6 bases left between them. The CDR3 protein is CASSPADYEQYF. CDR3 nucleotide sequence: TGTGCCAGCTCACCTGCAGACTACGAGCAGTACTTC.

This clone was recorded once. This chain links TRBV5-1 with TRBJ1-2; D remains ambiguous. The CDR3 runs 15 residues. The germline CDR1 and CDR2 sequences are SGHRS and YFSETQ. V lost 0 bases and J lost 4, with 13 bases in between. This CDR3 reads CASSLAVQNSYGYTF. The CDR3, as DNA: TGCGCCAGCAGCTTGGCCGTTCAGAATTCCTATGGCTACACCTTC.

The chain recombines TRBV15 with TRBJ2-4; TRBD1 agrees at 8 bases. Germline loops: CDR1 LNHNV, CDR2 YYDKDF (reference sequence). The length of the CDR3 is 17 residues. V trimming: 0 bases; J trimming: 2 bases; junction bases outside the gene matches: 6. CDR3 nucleotide sequence: TGTGCCACCAGCAGAGATCGTACAGGGGGGTCCAAAAACATTCAGTACTTC. It encodes CATSRDRTGGSKNIQYF. Full variable domain (missing parts from reference TRBV15 and TRBJ2-4): DAMVIQNPRYQVTQFGKPVTLSCSQTLNHNVMYWYQQKSSQAPKLLFHYYDKDFNNEADTPDNFQSRRPNTSFCFLDIRSPGLGDTAMYLCATSRDRTGGSKNIQYFGAGTRLSVL.

This chain's CDR3 is CASSHRRTSGRGNEQFF. The DNA of the CDR3 is TGTGCCAGCAGCCACCGTCGGACTAGCGGGAGGGGGAATGAGCAGTTCTTC. The chain combines TRBV5-4 with TRBJ2-1; 15 positions agree with TRBD2. Germline CDR1 SGHNT, CDR2 YYREEE (reference sequence). CDR3 length equals 17 residues. V trimming: 4 bases; J trimming: 7 bases; junction bases outside the gene matches: 9.

This chain uses TRBV19 with TRBJ2-7, with D perhaps TRBD1 (6 bases). The germline CDR1 and CDR2 sequences are LNHDA and SQIVND (reference sequence). CDR3 size: 15 residues. Trimming removed 3 bases at V and 6 bases at J, with 18 bases between. The CDR3 reads CASSISRGVGGEQYF. CDR3 sequence (DNA): TGTGCCAGTAGTATTAGCAGGGGCGTAGGAGGCGAGCAGTACTTC.

V and J are TRBV4-2 and TRBJ1-4; D may be TRBD1 (6 bases). V lost 2 bases to trimming and J lost 10 bases, with 11 bases between them. Germline V gene data show CDR1 as LGHNA and CDR2 as YNFKEQ. This CDR3 spans 13 amino acids. The CDR3 DNA is TGTGCCAGCAGCCAAACAGGGTTTGGAAAACTGTTTTTT. As protein: CASSQTGFGKLFF.

The V and J genes are TRBV2 and TRBJ2-7; TRBD1 matches at 10 bases. This CDR3 spans 17 amino acids. Losses at the gene ends were 6 bases for V and 3 bases for J; bases not matched to a gene: 14. From germline, CDR1 is SNHLY and CDR2 FYNNEI. CDR3 amino acids: CASSLRPGQGIYYEQYF. The DNA of the CDR3 is TGTGCCAGCAGCCTTAGGCCGGGACAGGGGATATACTACGAGCAGTACTTC.

The chain recombines TRBV2 with TRBJ1-6; 7 positions match TRBD1. Germline-derived CDR1 and CDR2 are SNHLY and FYNNEI. Trimming took 6 bases from V and 7 from J; bases not matched to a gene: 9. The CDR3 loop spans 15 amino acids. The CDR3 loop reads CASSHLDRQNSPLHF. The CDR3 DNA is TGTGCCAGCAGCCACCTGGACAGGCAAAATTCACCCCTCCACTTT.

The chain combines TRBV18 with TRBJ1-4, with 7 positions matching TRBD1. The CDR3 sequence is 14 residues long. CDR1 is KGHSH, CDR2 LQKENI, per germline. Losses at the gene ends were 6 bases for V and 5 bases for J; bases not matched to a gene: 6. This CDR3 is CASSSTGLNEKLFF. For the CDR3, the DNA is TGTGCCAGCTCCTCGACAGGGCTAAATGAAAAACTGTTTTTT.

This chain links TRBV19 with TRBJ2-5; 10 nucleotides agree with TRBD2. CDR1 LNHDA and CDR2 SQIVND come from the germline V gene (reference sequence). CDR3 length equals 16 residues. V trimming: 3 bases; J trimming: 4 bases; junction bases outside the gene matches: 8. The DNA of the CDR3 is TGTGCCAGTAGTATGGCATCAGCGGGAGGGGGAGAGACCCAGTACTTC. Translated, it gives CASSMASAGGGETQYF.

The rearrangement links TRBV6-5 to TRBJ2-2; D is unresolved. The length of the CDR3 is 11 residues. With 8 bases removed from V and 1 base from J, the gap between germline ends came to 2 bases. Germline V gene sequence: CDR1 MNHEY, CDR2 SVGAGI. CDR3: CASQNTGELFF. DNA of the CDR3: TGTGCCAGCCAGAACACCGGGGAGCTGTTTTTT.

The chain carries TRBV18 and TRBJ2-2; no firm D call. The CDR3 consists of 17 residues. V lost 2 bases and J 0 bases, leaving 13 bases between the germline ends. The germline gives CDR1 KGHSH, CDR2 LQKENI. The CDR3 sequence: CASSPNSPFANTGELFF. CDR3 nucleotides: TGTGCCAGCTCACCAAACTCACCGTTCGCGAACACCGGGGAGCTGTTTTTT.

The chain uses TRBV5-4 and TRBJ2-7, with 9 bases that match TRBD2. The germline gives CDR1 SGHNT, CDR2 YYREEE (reference sequence). The CDR3 is made up of 14 amino acids. V shed 4 bases and J 4 bases; nucleotides not matched to a gene: 6. The CDR3 DNA reads as TGTGCCAGCAGCGCAGGACTAGCGAGTTACGAGCAGTACTTC. Translated: CASSAGLASYEQYF.

The chain is built from TRBV5-1 and TRBJ2-3, with 11 bases that match TRBD2. The CDR3 consists of 15 residues. V lost 0 bases to trimming and J lost 6 bases; unmatched junction nucleotides: 3. The germline V gene has CDR1 SGHRS and CDR2 YFSETQ. The CDR3 loop reads CASSLAASGRDTQYF. The CDR3 DNA sequence: TGCGCCAGCAGCTTGGCGGCTAGCGGGAGGGATACGCAGTATTTT.

V and J are TRBV7-2 and TRBJ2-3; D is possibly TRBD2 (6 bases). Trimming removed 9 bases from V and 2 bases from J, with 18 bases in between. This CDR3 has 15 amino acids. Germline V gives CDR1 SGHTA, CDR2 FQGNSA. DNA for the CDR3: TGTGCCAGTAACGACGGGGCTAGCGTCACAGATACGCAGTATTTT. Residues: CASNDGASVTDTQYF.

The chain carries TRBV19 and TRBJ1-5; D ambiguous. This CDR3 is built from 15 residues. V was clipped by 1 base and J by 0 bases, with 7 bases between them. The germline CDR1 and CDR2 sequences are LNHDA and SQIVND (reference sequence). The DNA of the CDR3 is TGTGCCAGTAGTATAGTGGGATTTAGCAATCAGCCCCAGCATTTT. Its protein is CASSIVGFSNQPQHF.

V usage is TRBV30 and J usage is TRBJ1-4, with D unresolved. CDR1 is GTSNPN, CDR2 SVGIG, per germline (reference sequence). There are 13 residues in the CDR3. Trimming took off 1 base at V and 8 bases at J, with 11 bases between the two ends. CDR3 residues: CAWSEQPGEKLFF. CDR3 DNA sequence: TGTGCCTGGAGTGAGCAACCGGGAGAAAAACTGTTTTTT.

The chain joins TRBV28 to TRBJ2-3; a weak D match, TRBD2 (6 bases). From germline, CDR1 is MDHEN and CDR2 SYDVKM. The length of the CDR3 is 13 residues. The V end lost 6 bases, the J end lost 1 base, and 8 bases lay between the germline ends. CDR3 sequence (DNA): TGTGCCAGCAGCGGACTACGCACAGATACGCAGTATTTT. Its translation: CASSGLRTDTQYF.

The chain couples TRBV4-3 to TRBJ1-1; D ambiguous. CDR1 is LGHNA, CDR2 YSLEER, per germline. This CDR3 has 14 amino acids. The V and J ends lost 4 bases and 1 base respectively, with 10 bases between them. The CDR3 region is CASSLLAGNTEAFF. The CDR3 DNA is TGCGCCAGCAGCCTCCTGGCGGGGAACACTGAAGCTTTCTTT.

The chain uses TRBV5-6 and TRBJ2-7; D is unclear. Germline CDR1 SGHDT, CDR2 YYEEEE. The CDR3 contains 14 residues. The CDR3 loop is CASSGDTANIPRVV. CDR3 nucleotide sequence: TGTGCCAGCAGCGGCGACACCGCCAATATCCCCCGGGTTGTC.

CDR3 in DNA: TGTGCCAGCAGCTTAGCGGCCAGCGGGATGGAGACCCAGTACTTC. Translation gives CASSLAASGMETQYF. V and J are TRBV13 and TRBJ2-5; 7 bases are shared with TRBD2. The CDR3 covers 15 residues. Germline lookup yields CDR1 PRHDT and CDR2 FYEKMQ (reference sequence). V gave up 1 base and J gave up 5 bases; unmatched junction bases: 7. Using reference TRBV13 and TRBJ2-5 for the parts outside the CDR3, the full variable domain is AAGVIQSPRHLIKEKRETATLKCYPIPRHDTVYWYQQGPGQDPQFLISFYEKMQSDKGSIPDRFSAQQFSDYHSELNMSSLELGDSALYFCASSLAASGMETQYFGPGTRLLVL.

The CDR3 DNA is TGCGCCAGCAGCCAAGATAGACTAGCGGGAGGGCCCCCATACGAGCAGTACTTC. Its translation: CASSQDRLAGGPPYEQYF. The chain employs TRBV4-3 and TRBJ2-7; 14 bases agree with TRBD2. The V segment lost 0 bases and the J segment 4 bases; nucleotides outside the gene matches: 8. The CDR3 loop spans 18 amino acids. The V gene's germline CDR1 is LGHNA and CDR2 YSLEER.

With regard to this clone: The sample contains more than one DNA sequence encoding this CDR3. The genes are TRBV2 and TRBJ1-5; possibly TRBD1 for D (6 bases). The CDR3 is made up of 14 amino acids. Trimming stripped 2 bases from V and 1 base from J, with 6 bases between. CDR1 is SNHLY, CDR2 FYNNEI, per germline. CDR3 region: CASSEQGSNQPQHF. The CDR3 DNA reads TGTGCCAGCAGTGAACAGGGGAGCAATCAGCCCCAGCATTTT.

This clone was observed a handful of times. V and J are TRBV4-3 and TRBJ1-2; tentatively, D is TRBD1 (6 bases). Germline loops: CDR1 LGHNA, CDR2 YSLEER. This CDR3 comprises 14 residues. Trimming pared 0 bases from V and 4 bases from J, leaving 9 bases between. CDR3 sequence: CASSQDLGAYGYTF. CDR3 sequence (DNA): TGCGCCAGCAGCCAAGATTTGGGGGCCTATGGCTACACCTTC.